The clone carrying this T cell receptor beta chain was seen only a few times. The listed genes are named as in mouse. Read coverage stops 4 residues before the CDR3 terminus; the germline J gene supplies the remainder. The sample comes from a study of CD8+ T cells in alopecia areata. On the basis of CD4, CD8alpha, NKG2D, NKG2ACE and other markers, pooled cutaneous lymph node cells were sorted. The sequencing template was cDNA reverse transcribed from extracted RNA. The repertoire was sequenced with immunoSEQ multiplex PCR; TCRdb's copy has only in-frame clones and lacks some. This repertoire holds under 350,000 clones, and none appear only once. CDR1 and CDR2 (germline): NSQYPW, LRSPGD (reference sequence). The V gene lost 0 bases and the J gene lost 1 base, with 6 bases spanning the gap. CDR3 length equals 15 residues.

The sequencing input was CD4+ T cells sorted from a lymph node. This sequence joins TRBV1 and TRBJ2-2; D is unclear. This receptor was obtained from a C3H/HeJ mouse with alopecia areata. The strain's MHC type: H2-k. The CDR3 loop is CTCSAESQNTGQLYF. CDR3 bases read: TGCACCTGCAGTGCAGAATCACAAAACACCGGG.